These 32 T cell receptor beta chains were sequenced from one sample in a study of tumor-infiltrating lymphocytes in primary liver carcinoma. TCR beta cDNA was reverse-transcribed from 500 ng of total RNA. The reaction used a constant-region primer and ProtoScript II reverse transcriptase. Three-round nested multiplex PCR performed with slightly modified ARM-PCR produced the TCR beta libraries. In the first two PCR rounds, TRBV1-TRBV30 forward primers were paired with a C-beta reverse primer, and each round lasted roughly 9 cycles. Using its own MiXCR run on the multiplex PCR reads, TCRdb lists one record per CDR3 protein. The data contain around 330,000 distinct CDR3 sequences, around three fifths of them singletons. Germline DNA was extracted alongside blood RNA, which was obtained from unsorted whole blood. Sequenced input: peripheral blood. These receptors were collected from a woman aged 25 to 45 with primary liver carcinoma and hepatitis B virus infection.

The rearrangement uses TRBV7-9 and TRBJ2-2, with D perhaps TRBD2 (6 bases). Trimming shortened V by 2 bases and J by 4 bases, and 11 bases separated the two germline ends. Germline V CDR1 and CDR2: SEHNR, FQNEAQ (reference sequence). The CDR3 runs to 15 residues. CDR3 protein: CASSLYGGTTGELFF. CDR3 in DNA: TGTGCCAGCAGCTTATACGGAGGGACCACCGGGGAGCTGTTTTTT. The full variable domain, completed using reference TRBV7-9 and TRBJ2-2, is DTGVSQNPRHKITKRGQNVTFRCDPISEHNRLYWYRQTLGQGPEFLTYFQNEAQLEKSRLLSDRFSAERPKGSFSTLEIQRTEQGDSAMYLCASSLYGGTTGELFFGEGSRLTVL.

This clonotype was seen only a few times. This sequence joins TRBV29-1 and TRBJ1-1; D is perhaps TRBD1 (5 bases). The CDR3 has 13 amino acids. With 6 bases removed from V and 0 bases from J, the gap between germline ends came to 11 bases. The germline V gene encodes CDR1 SQVTM and CDR2 ANQGSEA. The CDR3 loop is CSVRQRLNTEAFF. The CDR3 bases are TGCAGCGTGAGACAGAGATTGAACACTGAAGCTTTCTTT.

The table lists this clonotype with many counts. This chain connects TRBV11-2 to TRBJ2-3, with 8 bases aligning to TRBD1. Germline-derived CDR1 and CDR2 are SGHAT and FQNNGV. Trimming took 4 bases from V and 2 from J; bases not matched to a gene: 5. The length of the CDR3 is 15 residues. CDR3 region: CASSYNRGTTDTQYF. The CDR3 DNA follows: TGTGCCAGCAGCTACAACAGGGGGACCACAGATACGCAGTATTTT.

There are a few counts of this clonotype. CDR3 in DNA: TGTGCCACCAACGACAGGGGCAGTGAGCAGTTCTTC. Translation: CATNDRGSEQFF. This rearrangement joins TRBV24-1 to TRBJ2-1, with 8 positions matching TRBD1. Germline V gives CDR1 KGHDR, CDR2 SFDVKD. V lost 8 bases and J lost 9; bases outside the gene matches: 5. The CDR3 runs 12 residues.

This clonotype appeared many times. The chain recombines TRBV4-3 with TRBJ2-3, with 10 bases matching TRBD1. Germline V gene data show CDR1 as LGHNA and CDR2 as YSLEER. V shed 3 bases, J shed 3 bases, and the junction held 9 bases outside the gene matches. CDR3 length: 17 residues. The CDR3 nucleotides are TGCGCCAGCAGCCAGGTCCCTCGGGACAGGGGAACAGATACGCAGTATTTT. Its translation: CASSQVPRDRGTDTQYF.

This clonotype has a count of ten or more. V is TRBV6-5 and J is TRBJ1-2; possible D gene TRBD1, 5 bases. Germline CDR1 and CDR2: MNHEY and SVGAGI. CDR3 length: 14 amino acids. V lost 5 bases and J lost 8, with 18 bases in between. The CDR3 DNA is TGTGCCAGCAGTAGCGCGTTCATAGGGGTCGGCTACACCTTC. Its translation: CASSSAFIGVGYTF.

The chain uses TRBV28 and TRBJ1-1; 7 nucleotides line up with TRBD1. The V gene's germline CDR1 is MDHEN and CDR2 SYDVKM. V lost 4 bases, J lost 1 base, and 9 bases stayed unmatched. This CDR3 contains 16 residues. The DNA of the CDR3 is TGTGCCAGCAGTTCCGGGACAGAGATACAGAACACTGAAGCTTTCTTT. This encodes CASSSGTEIQNTEAFF. The full variable domain, its missing parts supplied by reference TRBV28 and TRBJ1-1, is DVKVTQSSRYLVKRTGEKVFLECVQDMDHENMFWYRQDPGLGLRLIYFSYDVKMKEKGDIPEGYSVSREKKERFSLILESASTNQTSMYLCASSSGTEIQNTEAFFGQGTRLTVV.

The chain recombines TRBV6-5 with TRBJ2-2; TRBD2 matches at 13 bases. After removal of 7 bases from V and 6 bases from J, the junction contained 23 bases not matched to a gene. This CDR3 is 21 amino acids long. Germline CDR1 reads MNHEY; CDR2 reads SVGAGI. The CDR3 protein is CASNKRTSGRAAGRYAGELFF. The CDR3 nucleotides read TGTGCCAGCAATAAGCGAACTAGCGGGAGGGCCGCGGGTCGTTACGCCGGGGAGCTGTTTTTT.

The rearrangement uses TRBV29-1 and TRBJ1-1; tentatively, D is TRBD1 (5 bases). CDR1 and CDR2 from the germline V gene are SQVTM and ANQGSEA. V was pared by 7 bases and J by 12 bases, with 21 bases between. The CDR3 is 12 residues long. The CDR3, as DNA: TGCAGCGCGTCGGAGGGGCTCACGGAAACTTTCTTT. Its translation: CSASEGLTETFF.

Comment on this clonotype: Germline and junction disagree at one end, which may indicate a read error. The chain employs TRBV6-7 and TRBJ1-5; D call uncertain. TRBV6-7 is identified as an open reading frame with a role that is uncertain. The CDR3 runs 11 residues. CDR3 sequence (DNA): TGTGCCAGCAGTGGTTCACCAGCCCCAGCATTT. Amino acids: CASSGSPAPAF.

The gene calls are TRBV4-1 and TRBJ2-7, with 8 bases fitting TRBD1. Germline CDR1 reads MGHRA; CDR2 reads YSYEKL. The J segment lost 9 bases and the V segment lost 1 base, leaving 11 bases of the junction unmatched. The length of the CDR3 is 15 residues. The CDR3 DNA reads TGCGCCAGCAGCCAAGGCAGGACAGGGCGGCAAAGGCAGTACTTC. Its translation is CASSQGRTGRQRQYF.

The chain uses TRBV28 and TRBJ1-5; weak D call: TRBD1 (5 bases). Germline CDR1 reads MDHEN; CDR2 reads SYDVKM. Between the trimmed V and J ends, which lost 6 bases and 6 bases, there was a span of 12 bases. The CDR3 extends over 13 amino acids. The CDR3, as DNA: TGTGCCAGCAGAAAAGAGGGGAGTCAGCCCCAGCATTTT. As protein: CASRKEGSQPQHF.

There are a few counts of this clonotype. A much larger clone is a single base away; this may be a read error. This chain links TRBV11-2 with TRBJ1-2; D possibly corresponds to TRBD1 (5 bases). The CDR3 spans 15 residues. CDR1 and CDR2 from the germline V gene are SGHAT and FQNNGV. CDR3 nucleotide sequence: TGTACCAGCAGCTTGGAGGCCGGGACTCCGTATGGCTACACCTTC. It encodes CTSSLEAGTPYGYTF. Full variable domain (outside the CDR3, taken from reference TRBV11-2 and TRBJ1-2): EAGVAQSPRYKIIEKRQSVAFWCNPISGHATLYWYQQILGQGPKLLIQFQNNGVVDDSQLPKDRFSAERLKGVDSTLKIQPAKLEDSAVYLCTSSLEAGTPYGYTFGSGTRLTVV.

Of note for this clonotype: The CDR3 does not end in the conserved phenylalanine or tryptophan, so this is likely a read error. The chain links TRBV5-5 to TRBJ2-1; D is perhaps TRBD1 (6 bases). Per germline, CDR1 SGHKS and CDR2 YYEKEE (reference sequence). This CDR3 has 15 amino acids. Deletions cut 0 bases from V and 8 bases from J, with 15 bases between. The CDR3 here is CASSLVVGAVDEQFL. The CDR3 DNA sequence: TGTGCCAGCAGCTTGGTAGTGGGGGCGGTAGATGAGCAGTTCCTC.

With respect to this clonotype: A single base separates this from a much larger clone, so it may be a read error. V and J are TRBV12-3 or TRBV12-4 and TRBJ2-6; 7 positions agree with TRBD1. The CDR3 totals 16 residues. The CDR3 DNA reads TGTGCCAGCAGTTCAGTACAGGGGTACGGGGCCAACGTCCTGGCTTTC. It specifies CASSSVQGYGANVLAF.

This clonotype is a singleton in its sample. V is TRBV11-2 and J is TRBJ2-1; 8 bases are shared with TRBD2. CDR3 size: 16 residues. The J segment lost 7 bases and the V segment lost 8 bases, leaving 16 bases of the junction unmatched. Germline CDR1 reads SGHAT; CDR2 reads FQNNGV. The DNA of the CDR3 is TGTGCCAGCGGCTCCTCGACCGCGGGAGGTCGAAATGAGCAGTTCTTC. This sequence encodes CASGSSTAGGRNEQFF.

This CDR3 reads CASSLEKSLLAYEQYF. The CDR3 DNA reads as TGTGCCAGCAGCTTAGAGAAAAGCCTACTAGCGTACGAGCAGTACTTC. The chain recombines TRBV7-9 with TRBJ2-7; 7 bases align to TRBD2. This CDR3 is 16 amino acids long. Losses at the gene ends were 1 base for V and 4 bases for J; bases not matched to a gene: 10. Germline values: CDR1 SEHNR, CDR2 FQNEAQ (reference sequence).

The gene calls are TRBV20-1 and TRBJ2-7, with 9 nucleotides matching TRBD2. The germline V gene has CDR1 DFQATT and CDR2 SNEGSKA (reference sequence). The trim removed 6 bases at V and 1 base at J, leaving 4 bases unmatched. The CDR3 loop spans 13 amino acids. The CDR3 region is CSAISGSSYEQYF. The CDR3 DNA is TGCAGTGCCATTAGCGGGAGTTCCTACGAGCAGTACTTC.

This clonotype was seen once. Compared with germline, one end of the junction differs, possibly owing to a read error. This chain uses TRBV14 with TRBJ2-7, with 8 positions matching TRBD1. Germline-derived CDR1 and CDR2 are SGHDN and FVKESK. The CDR3 contains 14 residues. The CDR3 loop reads CASSHDRGRLEQYF. In nucleotides, the CDR3 is TGCGCCAGCAGCCATGACAGGGGAAGGCTCGAGCAGTACTTC.

A note on this clonotype: This may come from a read error, since a much larger clone is one base off. The chain carries TRBV12-3 or TRBV12-4 and TRBJ2-7; a possible D gene is TRBD2 (6 bases). CDR3 length: 13 residues. CDR3 coding DNA: TGTGTCAGCAGTTTGGCGGGGTTGAGCGAGCAGTACTTC. Residues: CVSSLAGLSEQYF.

As for this clonotype: A much bigger clone sits one base away, suggesting this may be a read error. The chain uses TRBV6-1 and TRBJ2-1; D is unclear. The V gene's germline CDR1 is MNHNS and CDR2 SASEGT. CDR3 size: 13 residues. V dropped 2 bases and J dropped 3 bases, with 5 bases sitting between them. The CDR3: CASSENDYNEQFF. Here the CDR3 DNA reads TGTGCCAGCAGTGAAAATGACTACAATGAGCAGTTCTTC.

The sample holds many counts of this clonotype. The chain uses TRBV11-2 and TRBJ2-1, with D hard to call. The V end lost 1 base, the J end lost 6 bases, and 7 bases lay between the germline ends. Germline CDR1 reads SGHAT; CDR2 reads FQNNGV. This CDR3 contains 13 residues. The CDR3 coding sequence is TGTGCCAGCAGCTTAGGAGTGGGCAATGAGCAGTTCTTC. Its translation: CASSLGVGNEQFF.

Regarding this clonotype: A much bigger clone sits one base away, suggesting this may be a read error. The chain employs TRBV4-2 and TRBJ2-1; D is perhaps TRBD2 (5 bases). The CDR3 extends over 16 amino acids. Per the germline V gene, CDR1 is LGHNA and CDR2 is YNFKEQ. In nucleotides, the CDR3 is TGTGCCAGCAGCCAAGCATCGAGGGCCTCCTACAATGGGCAGTTCTTC. It yields the protein CASSQASRASYNGQFF.

This clonotype has only a few counts. A much more abundant neighbour one base away suggests this may be a read error. The gene calls are TRBV11-2 and TRBJ2-5, with 12 bases identical to TRBD2. The CDR3 length is 15 residues. Trimming removed 4 bases from V and 5 bases from J; junction bases left unmatched: 5. The V gene's germline CDR1 is SGHAT and CDR2 FQNNGV. Written as DNA, the CDR3 is TGTGCCAGCAGCTGGACTAGCGGGACCTCGGAGACCCAGTACTTC. This codes for CASSWTSGTSETQYF.

With regard to this clonotype: This may arise from a read error, as a much more abundant clone is one base away. The chain has TRBV6-6 and TRBJ2-5; no reliable D call. The CDR3 has 16 amino acids. CDR1 MNHNY and CDR2 SVGAGI come from the germline V gene (reference sequence). CDR3 DNA sequence: TGTGCCAGCAAACCGCTGTCGGCCAACCCCCCAGAGACCCATTACTTC. Encoded protein: CASKPLSANPPETHYF.

The J gene is TRBJ2-7, the V gene TRBV4-1; D may be TRBD1 (6 bases). Germline CDR1 reads MGHRA; CDR2 reads YSYEKL. Trimming pared 0 bases from V and 7 bases from J, leaving 19 bases between. This CDR3 region has 16 residues. This CDR3 is CASSQEVGTQVREQYF. DNA of the CDR3: TGCGCCAGCAGCCAAGAAGTGGGGACACAGGTCCGAGAGCAGTACTTC.

This clonotype was counted a few times. The chain carries TRBV6-5 and TRBJ1-3; D remains ambiguous. Per the germline V gene, CDR1 is MNHEY and CDR2 is SVGAGI. The ends were cut back, 0 bases at V and 4 bases at J, with 10 bases in the middle. CDR3 length: 15 residues. The CDR3 nucleotides are TGTGCCAGCAGTTACTCGCGAGGGCCCGGAAACACCATATATTTT. Translation: CASSYSRGPGNTIYF.

This clonotype was seen only a few times. The chain recombines TRBV7-9 with TRBJ2-5, with D possibly TRBD1 on 5 matching bases. The V end lost 3 bases, the J end lost 5 bases, and 19 bases lay between the germline ends. From germline, CDR1 is SEHNR and CDR2 FQNEAQ (reference sequence). CDR3 length: 16 amino acids. The CDR3 bases are TGTGCCAGCAGCTTTAAGGGGTCCGGGTTTCTCGAGACCCAGTACTTC. This gives the protein CASSFKGSGFLETQYF.

Points on this clonotype: At one of its ends the junction is not consistent with the germline gene, which may arise from a read error. The J gene is TRBJ2-3, the V gene TRBV4-2, with no clear D. This CDR3 is 13 amino acids long. Germline assignment: CDR1 LGHNA and CDR2 YNFKEQ. The CDR3: CAGSQVREDTQYF. The CDR3 DNA sequence: TGTGCCGGCAGCCAAGTGAGAGAAGATACGCAGTATTTT.

On this clonotype itself: One end of the junction is discordant with germline, which a read error may explain. CDR3 DNA sequence: TGTGCCACCAGCAGGGATCGAGCCGGGAGGTTGCCCTACGATGAGCAGTTCTTC. Amino acid sequence: CATSRDRAGRLPYDEQFF. The chain has TRBV15 and TRBJ2-1; 7 nucleotides align to TRBD2. This CDR3 spans 18 amino acids. Germline CDR1 reads LNHNV; CDR2 reads YYDKDF (reference sequence).

Ten or more counts support this clonotype. The chain employs TRBV11-2 and TRBJ2-3; TRBD2 is a possible D gene (6 bases). V shed 3 bases and J shed 5 bases, with 15 bases lying between them. The CDR3 spans 15 residues. Germline values: CDR1 SGHAT, CDR2 FQNNGV. The CDR3 is CASSFSAGYRDTQYF. CDR3 in DNA: TGTGCCAGCAGCTTCTCAGCGGGTTATCGAGATACGCAGTATTTT.

Comments on this clonotype: The CDR3 end shows no conserved phenylalanine or tryptophan, and so a read error is likely. The CDR3 spells CVSSYSIVSMTQYL. The CDR3 coding sequence is TGTGTCAGCAGTTACTCGATCGTTTCCATGACCCAGTACTTA. The chain couples TRBV6-2 or TRBV6-3 to TRBJ2-5; no clear D gene. The germline V gene has CDR1 MNHEY and CDR2 SVGEGT. CDR3 length: 14 residues.